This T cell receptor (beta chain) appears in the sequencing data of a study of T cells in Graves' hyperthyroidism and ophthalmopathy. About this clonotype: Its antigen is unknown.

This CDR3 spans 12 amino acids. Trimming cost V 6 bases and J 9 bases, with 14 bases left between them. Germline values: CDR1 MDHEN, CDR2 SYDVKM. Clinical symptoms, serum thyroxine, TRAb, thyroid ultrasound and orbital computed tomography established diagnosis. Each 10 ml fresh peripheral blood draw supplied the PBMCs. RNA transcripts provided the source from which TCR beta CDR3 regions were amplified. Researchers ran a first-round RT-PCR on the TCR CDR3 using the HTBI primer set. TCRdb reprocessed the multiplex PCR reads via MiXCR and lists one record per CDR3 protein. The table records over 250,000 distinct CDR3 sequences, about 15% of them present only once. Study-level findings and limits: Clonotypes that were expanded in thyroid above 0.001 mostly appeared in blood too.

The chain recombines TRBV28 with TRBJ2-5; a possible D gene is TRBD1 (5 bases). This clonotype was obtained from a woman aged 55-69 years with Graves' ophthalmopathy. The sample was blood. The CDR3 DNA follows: TGTGCCAGCAGGTTACCCCCGACAGCCCAGTACTTC. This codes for CASRLPPTAQYF.